What follows is one TCR beta chain and its context. This sample was included in a study of blood T cell repertoires in COVID-19. The junction had 11 bases not matched to a gene; V was cut back by 3 bases and J by 7 bases. The CDR3 loop spans 15 amino acids. Per the germline V gene, CDR1 is LNHDA and CDR2 is SQIVND (reference sequence). Sequenced by immunoSEQ multiplex PCR; TCRdb stores in-frame clones only, minus some. The sample shows a few hundred thousand clones, 80% to 90% of them seen only once. This TCR came from a man aged 25-45 years who had recovered from COVID-19. This chain links TRBV19 with TRBJ2-7; TRBD2 aligns across 8 bases. Source material: PBMCs or T cells enriched from blood (not recorded which). This CDR3 is CASSIRREALEEQYF. The CDR3 nucleotides read TGTGCCAGTAGTATCCGGCGGGAGGCCCTGGAGGAGCAGTACTTC.